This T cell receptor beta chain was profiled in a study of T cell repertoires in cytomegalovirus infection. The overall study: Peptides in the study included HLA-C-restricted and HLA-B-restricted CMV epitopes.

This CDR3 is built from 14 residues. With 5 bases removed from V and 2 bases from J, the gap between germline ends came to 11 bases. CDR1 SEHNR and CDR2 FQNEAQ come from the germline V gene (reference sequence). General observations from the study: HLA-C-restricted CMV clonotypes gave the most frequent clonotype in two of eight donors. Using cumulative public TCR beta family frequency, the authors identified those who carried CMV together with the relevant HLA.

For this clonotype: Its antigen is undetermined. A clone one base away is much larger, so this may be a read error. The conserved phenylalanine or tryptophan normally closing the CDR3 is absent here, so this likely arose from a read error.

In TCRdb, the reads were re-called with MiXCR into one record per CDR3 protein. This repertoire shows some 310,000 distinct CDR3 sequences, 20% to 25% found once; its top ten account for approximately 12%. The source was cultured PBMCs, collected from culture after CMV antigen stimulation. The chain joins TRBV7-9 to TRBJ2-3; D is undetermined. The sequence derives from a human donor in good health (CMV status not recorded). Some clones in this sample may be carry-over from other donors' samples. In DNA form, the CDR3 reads TGTGCCAGCAGCGCGACGAGCATCACAGATACGCAGTATTCT. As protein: CASSATSITDTQYS.